This T cell receptor beta chain is drawn from a study of cytomegalovirus exposure and HLA in healthy donors. Study overall: From approximately 170 million T cells, an earlier analysis saw approximately 110 million unique TCR beta sequences.

PCR amplification relied on 60 Vbeta primers (plus 13 Jbeta primers). The method was immunoSEQ multiplex PCR; TCRdb's version includes in-frame clones alone and lacks a portion of them. The sample yields about 160,000 clones, over 80% seen once. Germline V lookup: CDR1 SGHDT, CDR2 YYEEEE. V was trimmed by 4 bases and J by 5 bases, leaving 16 bases between them. This CDR3 spans 14 amino acids. The rearrangement uses TRBV5-6 and TRBJ2-7, with D perhaps TRBD2 (6 bases). The TCR originated in a girl between 10 and 17 years old in good health and CMV-seropositive. Sequencing was done on a sample of PBMCs. The CDR3 bases are TGTGCCAGCAGCCCCCTCGCGCGGGGTAACGAGCAGTACTTC. It translates to CASSPLARGNEQYF.